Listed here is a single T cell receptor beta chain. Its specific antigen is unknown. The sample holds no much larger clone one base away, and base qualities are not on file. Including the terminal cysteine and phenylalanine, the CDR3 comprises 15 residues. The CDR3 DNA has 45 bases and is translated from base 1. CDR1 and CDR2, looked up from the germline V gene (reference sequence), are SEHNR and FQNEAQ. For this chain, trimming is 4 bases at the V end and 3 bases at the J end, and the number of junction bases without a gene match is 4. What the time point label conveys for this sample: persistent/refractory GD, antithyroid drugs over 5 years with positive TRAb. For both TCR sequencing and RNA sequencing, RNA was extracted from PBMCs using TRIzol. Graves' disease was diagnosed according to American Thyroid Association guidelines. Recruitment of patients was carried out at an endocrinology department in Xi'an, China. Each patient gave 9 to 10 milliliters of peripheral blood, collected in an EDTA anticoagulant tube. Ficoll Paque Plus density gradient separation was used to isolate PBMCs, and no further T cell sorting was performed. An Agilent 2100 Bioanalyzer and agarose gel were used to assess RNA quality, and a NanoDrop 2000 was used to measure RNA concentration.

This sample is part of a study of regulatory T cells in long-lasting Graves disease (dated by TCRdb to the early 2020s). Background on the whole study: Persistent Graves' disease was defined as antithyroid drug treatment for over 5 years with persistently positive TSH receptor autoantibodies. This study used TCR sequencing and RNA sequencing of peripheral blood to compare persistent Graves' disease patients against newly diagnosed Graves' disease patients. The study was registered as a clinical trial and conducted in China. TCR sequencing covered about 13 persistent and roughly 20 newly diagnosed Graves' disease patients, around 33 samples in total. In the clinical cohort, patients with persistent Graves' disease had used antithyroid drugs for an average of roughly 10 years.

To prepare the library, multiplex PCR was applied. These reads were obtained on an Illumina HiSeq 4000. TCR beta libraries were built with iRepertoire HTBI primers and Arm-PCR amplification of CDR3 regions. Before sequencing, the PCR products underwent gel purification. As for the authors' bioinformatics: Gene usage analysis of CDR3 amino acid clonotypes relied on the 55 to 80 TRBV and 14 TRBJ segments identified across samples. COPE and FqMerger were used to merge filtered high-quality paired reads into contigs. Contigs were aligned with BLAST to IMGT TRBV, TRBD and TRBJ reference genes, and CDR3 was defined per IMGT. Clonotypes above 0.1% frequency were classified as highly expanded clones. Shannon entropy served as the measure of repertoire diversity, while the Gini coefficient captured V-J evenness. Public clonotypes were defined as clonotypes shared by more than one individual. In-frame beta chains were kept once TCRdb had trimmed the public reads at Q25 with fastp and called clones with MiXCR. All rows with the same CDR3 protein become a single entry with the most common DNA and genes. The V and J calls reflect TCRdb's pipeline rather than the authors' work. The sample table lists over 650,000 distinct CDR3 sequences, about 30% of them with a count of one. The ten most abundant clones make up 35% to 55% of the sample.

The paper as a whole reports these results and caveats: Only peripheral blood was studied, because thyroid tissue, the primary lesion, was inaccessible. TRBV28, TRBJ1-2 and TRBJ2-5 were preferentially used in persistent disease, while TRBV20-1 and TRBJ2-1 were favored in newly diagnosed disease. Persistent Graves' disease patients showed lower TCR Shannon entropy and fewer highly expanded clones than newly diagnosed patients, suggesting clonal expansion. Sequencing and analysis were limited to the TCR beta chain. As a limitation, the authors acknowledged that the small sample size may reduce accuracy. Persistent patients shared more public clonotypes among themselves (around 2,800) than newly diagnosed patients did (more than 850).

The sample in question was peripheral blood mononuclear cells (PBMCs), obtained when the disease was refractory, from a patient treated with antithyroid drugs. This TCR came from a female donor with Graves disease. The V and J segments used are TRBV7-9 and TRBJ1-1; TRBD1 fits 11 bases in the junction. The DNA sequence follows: TGTGCCAGCAGCTCGGACAGGGGGCTCGACACTGAAGCTTTCTTT. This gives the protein CASSSDRGLDTEAFF. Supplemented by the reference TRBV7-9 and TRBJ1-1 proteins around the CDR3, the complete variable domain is DTGVSQNPRHKITKRGQNVTFRCDPISEHNRLYWYRQTLGQGPEFLTYFQNEAQLEKSRLLSDRFSAERPKGSFSTLEIQRTEQGDSAMYLCASSSDRGLDTEAFFGQGTRLTVV.